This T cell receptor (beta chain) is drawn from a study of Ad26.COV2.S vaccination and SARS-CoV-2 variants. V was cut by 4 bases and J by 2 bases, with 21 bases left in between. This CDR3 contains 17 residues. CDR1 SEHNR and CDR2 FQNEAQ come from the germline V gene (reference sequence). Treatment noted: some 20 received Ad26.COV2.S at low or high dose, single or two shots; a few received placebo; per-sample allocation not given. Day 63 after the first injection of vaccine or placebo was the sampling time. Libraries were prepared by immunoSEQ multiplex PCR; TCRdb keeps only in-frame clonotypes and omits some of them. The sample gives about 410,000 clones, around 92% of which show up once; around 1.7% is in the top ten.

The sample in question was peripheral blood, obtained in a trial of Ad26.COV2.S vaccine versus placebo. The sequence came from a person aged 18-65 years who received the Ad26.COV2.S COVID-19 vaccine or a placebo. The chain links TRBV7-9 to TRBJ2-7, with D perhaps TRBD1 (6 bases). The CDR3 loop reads CASSSDVQGYSPYEQYF. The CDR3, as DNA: TGTGCCAGCAGCTCCGATGTACAGGGTTATTCTCCCTACGAGCAGTACTTC.